The rows below give T cell receptor beta chains drawn from one sample of a study of T cell changes during pregnancy in multiple sclerosis. TCRdb's copy holds only in-frame clones and misses some; the assay was immunoSEQ multiplex PCR. The sample has tens of thousands of clones; more than 75% are singletons. The sequencing here drew on CD8+ T cells from peripheral blood mononuclear cells, taken after pregnancy. The receptors stem from a female donor in good health, enrolled as a control in a pregnancy study. The CDR3 runs from the conserved cysteine through the conserved F or W. Fields, in order: J gene, D gene, V gene, clone size, CDR3 DNA, CDR3 protein. D genes are given only for firm matches. For some rows the clone size is stated as once, few or many, or as a class when expanded; others skip it.

TRBJ1-1,.,TRBV16,.,TGTGCCAGCAGCCCCAACAGTCTCGGTCAAACTGAAGCTTTCTTT,CASSPNSLGQTEAFF
TRBJ2-7,.,TRBV27,.,TGTGCCAGCAAGGGGTTCTACGAGCAGTACTTC,CASKGFYEQYF
TRBJ2-7,TRBD1,TRBV19,.,TGTGCCAGTCAGGGGGACCAGGCCTACGAGCAGTACTTC,CASQGDQAYEQYF
TRBJ2-7,TRBD2,TRBV30,.,TGTGCCTGGAGTGCCTCGGCTAGCGGGGGATACGAGCAGTACTTC,CAWSASASGGYEQYF
TRBJ2-3,TRBD2,TRBV27,once,TGTGCCAGCAGCTCTAGCGGGGGGGCAAGAGATACGCAGTATTTT,CASSSSGGARDTQYF
TRBJ2-7,.,TRBV7-2,.,TGTGCCAGCAGCTTAGCCCTCCTCGGCTACGAGCAGTACTTC,CASSLALLGYEQYF
TRBJ2-1,.,TRBV4-3,once,TGCGCCAGCAGCCAAGATTTTCCTTACTACAATGAGCAGTTCTTC,CASSQDFPYYNEQFF
TRBJ2-1,.,TRBV7-9,once,TGTGCCAGCAGGGAGGGGGCGGACGTCAACAATGAGCAGTTCTTC,CASREGADVNNEQFF
TRBJ2-1,.,TRBV6-5,.,TGTGCCAGCAGTCCAGGGCAGACCTCTGAGCAGTTCTTC,CASSPGQTSEQFF
TRBJ2-1,TRBD1,TRBV2,medium-sized,TGTGCCAGCAGCGCCGGGACAGGGGACCTCTTC,CASSAGTGDLF
TRBJ1-1,.,TRBV28,.,TGTGCCAGCAGTTTTACAGGGAGAGGCACTGAAGCTTTCTTT,CASSFTGRGTEAFF
TRBJ2-3,TRBD2,TRBV29-1,.,TGCAGCGTTGAAGATTGGCTAGCGGGGGTCCCTAGCACAGATACGCAGTATTTT,CSVEDWLAGVPSTDTQYF
TRBJ1-3,.,TRBV7-9,.,TGTGCCAGCAGCTTGGGCGGGCTGGACAGCTCTGGAAACACCATATATTTT,CASSLGGLDSSGNTIYF
TRBJ1-3,.,TRBV6-6,.,TGTGCCAGCAGCACGGCGGTCTCTGGAAACACCATATATTTT,CASSTAVSGNTIYF
TRBJ1-1,.,TRBV28,.,TGTGCCAGCACGGAGGGAAGGACTGAAGCTTTCTTT,CASTEGRTEAFF
TRBJ2-1,TRBD1,TRBV18,.,TGTGCCAGCTCGGAAGGACAGGGGGCAGGAAATGAGCAGTTCTTC,CASSEGQGAGNEQFF
TRBJ2-7,.,TRBV7-9,few,TGTGCCAGCAGCGGAGGGCCCGGTACCTACGAGCAGTACTTC,CASSGGPGTYEQYF
TRBJ2-3,.,TRBV27,.,TGTGCCAGCTCAAGGGCGGGGGCCCGGTCGGGAACGTCAAACACAGATACGCAGTATTTT,CASSRAGARSGTSNTDTQYF
TRBJ2-7,.,TRBV9,.,TGTGCCAGCAGCGTAGGTGACAGCTTCAGGTACGAGCAGTACTTC,CASSVGDSFRYEQYF
TRBJ2-7,.,TRBV9,.,TGTGCCAGCAGCGTAGGTTCAGGCCCCTACGAGCAGTACTTC,CASSVGSGPYEQYF
TRBJ2-3,TRBD1,TRBV5-5,.,TGTGCCAGCAGCCCCGGGACAGGGGGATTAACAGATACGCAGTATTTT,CASSPGTGGLTDTQYF
TRBJ2-5,.,TRBV4-2,.,TGTGCCAGCAGCCTTGGACGGGGGGAGACCCAGTACTTC,CASSLGRGETQYF
TRBJ1-5,.,TRBV4-3,few,TGCGCCAGCAGTCTCAGCTCCGCAGGGGATCAGCCCCAGCATTTT,CASSLSSAGDQPQHF
TRBJ2-3,TRBD2,TRBV19,.,TGTGCCAGTAGTATGGAACCTAGCGGGGGAATAGATACGCAGTATTTT,CASSMEPSGGIDTQYF
TRBJ2-1,.,TRBV7-9,.,TGTGCCAGCAGCCCGGACTCAGGTGGGAATGAGCAGTTCTTC,CASSPDSGGNEQFF
TRBJ1-5,.,TRBV7-8,.,TGTGCCAGCAGCCCCACTATCAGGCCCCAGCATTTT,CASSPTIRPQHF
TRBJ1-1,.,TRBV13,.,TGTGCCAGCAGCCTAGGCGGGTTTGGCAGGGTGAACACTGAAGCTTTCTTT,CASSLGGFGRVNTEAFF
TRBJ1-6,.,TRBV9,.,TGTGCCAGCAGCCCAGACAGGCGTAATTCACCCCTCCACTTT,CASSPDRRNSPLHF
TRBJ2-7,.,TRBV13,.,TGTGCCAGCAGCTTCCGCGCCCTTTCGGAGGAGCAGTACTTC,CASSFRALSEEQYF
TRBJ1-2,.,TRBV5-1,.,TGCGCCAGCGGGGGGGGAAAAGCTAACTATGGCTACACCTTC,CASGGGKANYGYTF
TRBJ2-3,.,TRBV30,.,TGTGCCTGGAGTCCACCGGGGGATACGCAGTATTTT,CAWSPPGDTQYF
TRBJ1-6,.,TRBV15,.,TGTGCCACCAGCAGAGACGCAGGGGTGGAGAATTCACCCCTCCACTTT,CATSRDAGVENSPLHF
TRBJ1-6,.,TRBV28,.,TGTGCCAGCAGTTCCACAGGGCCGATTAATTCACCCCTCCACTTT,CASSSTGPINSPLHF
TRBJ1-1,TRBD1,TRBV9,.,TGTGCCAGCAGCGGGGGGACAGTGAACACTGAAGCTTTCTTT,CASSGGTVNTEAFF
TRBJ2-1,.,TRBV7-2,.,TGTGCCAGCAGCCCCTACCGGGGTCCCCGCAATGAGCAGTTCTTC,CASSPYRGPRNEQFF
TRBJ1-2,.,TRBV15,.,TGTGCCACCAGCAGAGATTGGTCCGGCTATGGCTACACCTTC,CATSRDWSGYGYTF
TRBJ2-3,.,TRBV9,.,TGTGCCAGCAGCGTAAGCGGGCGAGCGACAGATACGCAGTATTTT,CASSVSGRATDTQYF
TRBJ1-2,TRBD1,TRBV29-1,.,TGCAGCGTTGAGACCTTTGACAGGGGGATTAACTATGGCTACACCTTC,CSVETFDRGINYGYTF
TRBJ2-7,.,TRBV19,.,TGTGCCAGTAGCGCGGCCTTTCGCTACGAGCAGTACTTC,CASSAAFRYEQYF
TRBJ2-3,.,TRBV9,.,TGTGCCAGCAGCGTAGTGGGCAGGGATTCAGATACGCAGTATTTT,CASSVVGRDSDTQYF
TRBJ1-1,.,TRBV7-9,.,TGTGCCAGCAGCACGGGACACATTGAAGCTTTCTTT,CASSTGHIEAFF
TRBJ1-2,.,TRBV15,.,TGTGCCACCAGCAGAGAGGACTTGGGTGGCTACACCTTC,CATSREDLGGYTF
TRBJ2-6,.,TRBV9,.,TGTGCCAGCTCCCCGGGGTTCGTCTCTGGGGCCAACGTCCTGACTTTC,CASSPGFVSGANVLTF
TRBJ2-2,.,TRBV6-4,once,TGTGCCAGCAGTGTAACAGGAAACACCGGGGAGCTGTTTTTT,CASSVTGNTGELFF
TRBJ2-5,TRBD1,TRBV6-1,.,TGTGCCAGCAGTGAGGGCGGACAGGGGGCCGAGACCCAGTACTTC,CASSEGGQGAETQYF
TRBJ1-2,TRBD1,TRBV6-6,.,TGTGCCAGCACGGAAATGTGGGGGACAGGGAACGGTGGCTACACCTTC,CASTEMWGTGNGGYTF
TRBJ2-6,.,TRBV6-1,.,TGTGCCAGCAGTGCCACCCACAGCTCTGGGGCCAACGTCCTGACTTTC,CASSATHSSGANVLTF
TRBJ1-2,.,TRBV25-1,.,TGTGCCAGCAGCCCCACGGGTTTTGGGTATGGCTACACCTTC,CASSPTGFGYGYTF
TRBJ1-2,.,TRBV19,.,TGTGCCAGTAGTATAGGGCAGGCCATCTATGGCTACACCTTC,CASSIGQAIYGYTF
TRBJ2-2,TRBD2,TRBV4-3,.,TGCGCCAGCAGCCACGAGACTAGCGGGGGGGCCGTCGCCGGGGAGCTGTTTTTT,CASSHETSGGAVAGELFF
TRBJ2-3,TRBD1,TRBV28,many,TGTGCCAGCAGGACCGGGACAGGGGAAGCAGATACGCAGTATTTT,CASRTGTGEADTQYF
TRBJ1-5,TRBD1,TRBV18,.,TGTGCCAGCTCCCCCGGGACAGTCTATAGCAATCAGCCCCAGCATTTT,CASSPGTVYSNQPQHF
TRBJ2-7,.,TRBV7-2,.,TGTGCCAGCAGCGGGGTGGGGGGGGCGAACGAGCAGTACTTC,CASSGVGGANEQYF
TRBJ1-2,.,TRBV5-1,few,TGCGCCAGCAGCCCGTGGGGGCTCGACCCTAACTATGGCTACACCTTC,CASSPWGLDPNYGYTF